The clone carrying this T cell receptor (beta chain) was seen a few times. The data were obtained in a study of blood T cell repertoires in COVID-19. The overall study: Samples representing acute and convalescent COVID-19 were sourced from the United States, Italy and Spain. From T cells, B-cell-depleted T cells, or PBMCs came the material, which was cDNA or gDNA.

How the authors handled the data: Estimates of nucleated cell counts were drawn from the amplification of reference gene primers. Only in-frame clones appear in the TCRdb table, and some are missing; sequencing was by immunoSEQ multiplex PCR. V and J calls and clone size follow that table, whereas D and trimming were derived from the DNA. Counted here are roughly 250,000 clones, 80% to 85% occurring once; the ten biggest clones make up 9.5% to 15%. This CDR3 has 15 amino acids. Germline values: CDR1 LNHDA, CDR2 SQIVND (reference sequence). Losses at the gene ends were 5 bases for V and 6 bases for J; bases not matched to a gene: 8.

The chain carries TRBV19 and TRBJ1-2, with 11 bases aligning to TRBD1. The source material was peripheral blood. The receptor's source is a woman aged 60 to 75 with active or convalescent COVID-19. CDR3 DNA sequence: TGTGCCAGTAGTCCGACGGACAGGGGGCCGGATGGCTACACCTTC. This sequence encodes CASSPTDRGPDGYTF.